The 6 T cell receptor beta chains listed next were all sequenced from one sample in a study of cytomegalovirus exposure and HLA in healthy donors. Amplification used 60 Vbeta primers and 13 Jbeta primers. Produced via immunoSEQ multiplex PCR; TCRdb's table is partial and in-frame only. This table has about 180,000 clones, roughly 80% appearing once. Sequenced input: PBMCs. The receptors shown here come from a man aged 35 to 55 in good health and CMV-seronegative.

The genes are TRBV10-3 and TRBJ2-7; D not certain. The CDR3 length is 14 residues. Deletions cut 5 bases from V and 5 bases from J, with 16 bases between. CDR1 is ENHRY and CDR2 is SYGVKD in the germline V gene. CDR3 bases: TGTGCCATCAGTTTTACTGACTCCGCTAACGAGCAGTACTTC. Translating gives CAISFTDSANEQYF.

This clone was picked up a small number of times. The chain is built from TRBV6-5 and TRBJ2-2, with 10 bases fitting TRBD2. This CDR3 is 15 amino acids long. Germline values: CDR1 MNHEY, CDR2 SVGAGI. With 3 bases clipped from V and 7 bases from J, the junction kept 5 bases outside the gene matches. CDR3 DNA: TGTGCCAGCAGTTATAGCGGGGGGTCCGGCGGGGAGCTGTTTTTT. Translation: CASSYSGGSGGELFF.

The rearrangement joins TRBV5-1 to TRBJ2-1; TRBD1 matches at 7 bases. The germline CDR1 and CDR2 sequences are SGHRS and YFSETQ. CDR3 length: 16 residues. J gave up 4 bases and V 1 base, and 8 bases lay outside the gene matches. CDR3 bases: TGCGCCAGCAGCTTGAGGTCAACAGGGGCTTACAATGAGCAGTTCTTC. Its translation: CASSLRSTGAYNEQFF.

This clone has just a few counts. The chain joins TRBV6-1 to TRBJ2-6, with 11 bases lining up with TRBD1. The CDR3 spans 18 residues. V gave up 4 bases and J gave up 2 bases; unmatched junction bases: 7. CDR1 is MNHNS, CDR2 SASEGT, per germline. The CDR3 coding sequence is TGTGCCAGCAGTGCCTCCGGGACAGGGGGAACTGGGGCCAACGTCCTGACTTTC. As protein: CASSASGTGGTGANVLTF.

The rearrangement links TRBV29-1 to TRBJ2-5; 7 nucleotides line up with TRBD1. Germline assignment: CDR1 SQVTM and CDR2 ANQGSEA. The CDR3 has 13 amino acids. Unmatched junction bases numbered 4, after V lost 1 base and J lost 5 bases. CDR3 amino acids: CSVEATGVETQYF. For the CDR3, the DNA is TGCAGCGTTGAAGCCACAGGGGTCGAGACCCAGTACTTC.

The chain carries TRBV6-5 and TRBJ2-3, with D possibly being TRBD2 (5 bases). The germline gives CDR1 MNHEY, CDR2 SVGAGI. The V gene lost 0 bases and the J gene lost 6 bases, with 16 bases spanning the gap. CDR3 length equals 16 residues. DNA of the CDR3: TGTGCCAGCAGTTACTCGATGTCTAGTGGGGAGGATACGCAGTATTTT. Its translation is CASSYSMSSGEDTQYF.